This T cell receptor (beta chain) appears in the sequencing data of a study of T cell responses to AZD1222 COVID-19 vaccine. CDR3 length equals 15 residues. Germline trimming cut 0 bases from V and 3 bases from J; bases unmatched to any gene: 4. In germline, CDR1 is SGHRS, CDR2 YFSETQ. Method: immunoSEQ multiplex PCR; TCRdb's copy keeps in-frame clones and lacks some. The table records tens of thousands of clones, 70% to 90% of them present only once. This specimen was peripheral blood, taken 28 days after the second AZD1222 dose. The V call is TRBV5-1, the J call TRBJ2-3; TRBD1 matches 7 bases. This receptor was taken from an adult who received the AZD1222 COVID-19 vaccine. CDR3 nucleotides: TGCGCCAGCAGCTTGGAGGGACAGCGGACAGATACGCAGTATTTT. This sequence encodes CASSLEGQRTDTQYF.